This TCR beta chain was sequenced in a study of blood T cell repertoires in COVID-19. Study-level background: Researchers got acute and convalescent COVID-19 samples from the United States, Italy and Spain. PBMCs, B-cell-depleted T cells, or T cells were the source of the cDNA or gDNA that made up the material.

V trimming: 4 bases; J trimming: 7 bases; junction bases outside the gene matches: 7. Germline loops: CDR1 SGHVS, CDR2 FNYEAQ. The CDR3 is 15 residues long. Methods used by the authors: Amplification of reference gene primers provided the estimated nucleated cell counts. Method: immunoSEQ multiplex PCR; TCRdb's copy keeps in-frame clones and lacks some. From that table come the V and J calls and clone size; the DNA was used to work out D and trimming. Among tens of thousands of clones, 89% were seen once, and the ten largest hold roughly 3.5%. The J gene is TRBJ2-2, the V gene TRBV7-6; 9 bases are shared with TRBD1. Material: peripheral blood. This receptor was taken from a human donor in a cohort sampled during active COVID-19. CDR3 loop: CASSSGQGTIGELFF. CDR3 bases: TGTGCCAGCAGCTCGGGACAGGGTACGATCGGGGAGCTGTTTTTT.